What follows describes a single T cell receptor (beta chain). Its specificity is unknown. The germline V gene has CDR1 SNHLY and CDR2 FYNNEI. The CDR3 spans 13 residues. The germline V and J ends were trimmed by 1 base and 9 bases, with 10 bases remaining between them. This entry comes from a study of T cell responses to AZD1222 COVID-19 vaccine. General study findings and limits: Repertoires in all cases were sampled only once the peak T cell response had passed. Of the AZD1222 recipients, only five to seven were seropositive at baseline. Across the whole spike, CD4 TCRs peaked at regions 160-218 and 743-854.

Profiled with immunoSEQ multiplex PCR; TCRdb holds only in-frame clones, not every one. The repertoire holds 85,000 or so clones, with around 90% as singletons. The chain links TRBV2 to TRBJ1-3; possibly TRBD1 for D (6 bases). The TCR originated in an adult in good health. Source: peripheral blood, taken on day 0 of AZD1222 vaccination. In DNA, the CDR3 is TGTGCCAGCAGTGAAGACAGGGAGGCCACCATATATTTT. This encodes CASSEDREATIYF.